These T cell receptor beta chains were read from a single sample in a study of cytomegalovirus exposure and HLA in healthy donors. Some clones are missing from TCRdb's copy, which holds only in-frame ones; the method was immunoSEQ multiplex PCR. The data contain 100,000 to 120,000 clones, approximately 83% of them singletons. Source material: PBMCs. Receptors originate from a man aged 40-50 years in good health and CMV-seronegative. Each CDR3 is given with its conserved first and last residue. Each record gives: V gene, clone size, J gene, D gene, CDR3 DNA, CDR3 protein. The D gene is left open where the match is weak. Part of the rows lack a size; the others show once, few, many or a class for expanded clones.

TRBV6-5	.	TRBJ1-3	TRBD1	TGTGCCAGCAGTCGGACAGGGCCTGGAAACACCATATATTTT	CASSRTGPGNTIYF
TRBV6-4	once	TRBJ2-1	TRBD2	TGTGCCAGGGACCGGGCTAGCGGGGGGCTCAGGGGGGAGCAGTTCTTC	CARDRASGGLRGEQFF
TRBV2	.	TRBJ1-4	.	TGTGCCAGCAGGCGGGCGGTTAATGAAAAACTGTTTTTT	CASRRAVNEKLFF
TRBV7-2	few	TRBJ1-1	.	TGTGCCAGCAGCTTAGTGCGGATGAACACTGAAGCTTTCTTT	CASSLVRMNTEAFF
TRBV28	.	TRBJ1-1	TRBD1	TGTGCCAGCAGCTCTGACAGGGGACCCCTGAACACTGAAGCTTTCTTT	CASSSDRGPLNTEAFF
TRBV7-3	.	TRBJ2-1	.	TGTGCCAGCAGCTTAGCCCGTCTCGGGGAGCAGTTCTTC	CASSLARLGEQFF
TRBV5-1	.	TRBJ1-1	.	TGCGCCAGCAGCTTATCCAGTACGAACACTGAAGCTTTCTTT	CASSLSSTNTEAFF
TRBV30	.	TRBJ2-3	.	TGTGCCTGGAGTCTGGGGGGATCCACGTATTCTCTGGCAGATACGCAGTATTTT	CAWSLGGSTYSLADTQYF
TRBV7-8	.	TRBJ1-5	TRBD1	TGTGCCAGCAGCTCATACCGACAGGGGGGTGGGGAGCCCCAGCATTTT	CASSSYRQGGGEPQHF
TRBV28	.	TRBJ1-6	.	TGTGCCAGCAGCCCGCTAGGCTATAATTCACCCCTCCACTTT	CASSPLGYNSPLHF
TRBV6-5	once	TRBJ1-2	TRBD1	TGTGCCAGCAGTTACTCGACGGGACAGGGAGCACGTCCGTACACCTTC	CASSYSTGQGARPYTF
TRBV29-1	.	TRBJ2-1	.	TGCAGCGTTGAGAAAACAGGTGGAAATGAGCAGTTCTTC	CSVEKTGGNEQFF
TRBV19	.	TRBJ2-3	.	TGTGCCAGTAGTCCAGCAGGAGGGCTCACAGATACGCAGTATTTT	CASSPAGGLTDTQYF
TRBV6-6	.	TRBJ1-6	TRBD1	TGTGCCAGCAGAAACCCCGGACAGGGTTATAATTCACCCCTCCACTTT	CASRNPGQGYNSPLHF
TRBV29-1	.	TRBJ2-5	TRBD2	TGCAGCGTTGCGTCTAGCGGGGATTCCGGGACCCAGTACTTC	CSVASSGDSGTQYF
TRBV9	.	TRBJ2-1	TRBD1	TGTGCCAGCAGCTTCAGGGGGAATGAGCAGTTCTTC	CASSFRGNEQFF
TRBV28	.	TRBJ1-1	.	TGTGCCAGCAGTTTGAGGAACACTGAAGCTTTCTTT	CASSLRNTEAFF